What follows are 17 T cell receptor delta chains derived from one specimen sequenced in a study of gamma-delta chains in newborns, infants, children. TCRdb called clones from the reads again using CATT. The sample gives 4,500 or so delta-chain clones, around 3.2% of which show up once; approximately 13% is in the top ten. Sequenced: blood. All receptors derive from a child who was a newborn, infant or young child, either healthy, febrile or measles-vaccinated (not recorded which).

This clone was picked up a small number of times. The chain joins TRDV2 to TRDJ3; D is undetermined. Germline V lookup: CDR1 GEAIGNYY, CDR2 EKD. Between the trimmed V and J ends, which lost 0 bases and 0 bases, there was a span of 14 bases. This CDR3 spans 19 amino acids. The CDR3 nucleotides are TGTGCCTGTGACACCGTGGGCTCCTCGAGCTCCTGGGACACCCGACAGATGTTTTTC. Amino acids: CACDTVGSSSSWDTRQMFF.

This clone was observed a few times. The chain has TRDV2 and TRDJ3, with 7 bases lining up with TRDD3. This CDR3 is 19 amino acids long. Per the germline V gene, CDR1 is GEAIGNYY and CDR2 is EKD. Trimming at V came to 3 bases and at J to 0 bases, leaving 10 bases not matched to a gene. The CDR3 loop reads CACDAAGGKGSWDTRQMFF. DNA for the CDR3: TGTGCCTGTGACGCCGCTGGGGGTAAAGGCTCCTGGGACACCCGACAGATGTTTTTC.

This clone turned up a few times. CDR3 nucleotides: TGTGCCTGTGACACCGTGGGGGATACGCGCGCCTGGGACACCCGACAGATGTTTTTC. Protein product: CACDTVGDTRAWDTRQMFF. This chain uses TRDV2 with TRDJ3, with 11 bases matching TRDD3. The CDR3 totals 19 residues. CDR1 is GEAIGNYY, CDR2 EKD, per germline. V lost 0 bases, J lost 2 bases, and 5 bases stayed unmatched.

This clone was detected a few times. CDR3: CACDTGYNWGRTSWDTRQMFF. The CDR3 DNA follows: TGTGCCTGTGACACGGGATATAACTGGGGAAGAACCAGCTGGGACACCCGACAGATGTTTTTC. The J gene is TRDJ3, the V gene TRDV2, with 7 bases fitting TRDD3. The CDR3 totals 21 residues. V was clipped by 1 base and J by 3 bases; unmatched bases: 17. Looked up from germline, CDR1 is GEAIGNYY and CDR2 is EKD.

This chain uses TRDV2 with TRDJ1; 7 bases match TRDD3. CDR1 and CDR2 from the germline V gene are GEAIGNYY and EKD. Losses at the gene ends were 9 bases for V and 4 bases for J; bases not matched to a gene: 19. This CDR3 is built from 16 residues. The CDR3 DNA is TGTGCCGCTCGTGCCCGAACCACTGGGGAGGACGATAAACTCATCTTT. Amino acid sequence: CAARARTTGEDDKLIF.

This clone was counted only a few times. An end of the junction differs from the germline gene, which may be a read error. Other DNA sequences in the same sample also yield this CDR3. The chain couples TRDV2 to TRDJ3, with 10 bases that match TRDD3. The CDR3 is 18 residues long. The V gene's germline CDR1 is GEAIGNYY and CDR2 EKD. The CDR3 spells CACDTVGGYPWDTRQMFF. The CDR3 bases are TGTGCCTGTGACACCGTTGGGGGATACCCCTGGGACACCCGACAGATGTTCTTC.

Comment on this clone: Other nucleotide sequences in the sample specify the same CDR3. The chain links TRDV2 to TRDJ3, with 13 nucleotides matching TRDD3. V trimming: 4 bases; J trimming: 1 base; junction bases outside the gene matches: 9. CDR3 length: 20 residues. CDR1 is GEAIGNYY and CDR2 is EKD in the germline V gene. The CDR3 nucleotides read TGTGCCTGTGATACCGGGAACTGGGGGATACGATCCTGGGACACCCGACAGATGTTTTTC. It codes for CACDTGNWGIRSWDTRQMFF.

This clone turned up a few times. The junction does not match germline at one end; this may be a read error. The J gene is TRDJ3, the V gene TRDV2; 9 bases match TRDD3. CDR1 is GEAIGNYY and CDR2 is EKD in the germline V gene. This CDR3 has 20 residues. The CDR3 DNA reads as TGTGCCTGTGACGCTACTGGGGGACTCCCCAGCTCCCGGGACACCCGACAGATGTTTTTC. Protein product: CACDATGGLPSSRDTRQMFF.

Note on this clone: One end of the junction fails to match germline, which may point to a read error. J is TRDJ3 and V is TRDV2; TRDD3 might be the D (6 bases). CDR3 length: 18 residues. Germline CDR1 reads GEAIGNYY; CDR2 reads EKD. CDR3 nucleotide sequence: TGTGCCTGTGACACCGCGGGGGCGAGCTCCTGGGGCACCCGACAGATGTTTTTC. This encodes CACDTAGASSWGTRQMFF.

This clone was detected a few times. Other DNA variants within this sample encode the same CDR3. The V and J genes are TRDV2 and TRDJ3; 12 bases agree with TRDD3. Germline loops: CDR1 GEAIGNYY, CDR2 EKD. V lost 3 bases, J lost 4 bases, and 3 bases stayed unmatched. There are 17 residues in the CDR3. The CDR3 spells CACDLLGDTWDTRQMFF. For the CDR3, the DNA is TGTGCCTGTGACCTACTGGGGGATACTTGGGACACCCGACAGATGTTTTTC.

V gene TRDV2 combines with J gene TRDJ2, with 8 bases matching TRDD3. The germline CDR1 and CDR2 sequences are GEAIGNYY and EKD. CDR3 size: 17 residues. The V and J ends lost 0 bases and 4 bases, in that order; junction bases with no gene match: 9. CDR3 amino acids: CACDTVVPGGETAQLFF. In DNA form, the CDR3 reads TGTGCCTGTGACACCGTTGTCCCTGGGGGAGAGACAGCACAACTCTTCTTT.

In its sample, this clone is large. Other DNA variants within this sample encode the same CDR3. The V gene is TRDV2, the J gene TRDJ3; 9 bases agree with TRDD3. The CDR3 has 18 residues. J lost 0 bases, V lost 0 bases, and 2 bases had no gene match. Germline-derived CDR1 and CDR2 are GEAIGNYY and EKD. The DNA of the CDR3 is TGTGCCTGTGACACCGTGGGGGATAGCTCCTGGGACACCCGACAGATGTTTTTC. Its translation is CACDTVGDSSWDTRQMFF.

The gene calls are TRDV2 and TRDJ2; 9 nucleotides align to TRDD3. The CDR3 runs 21 residues. Trimming cost V 3 bases and J 4 bases; bases outside gene matches: 23. Germline-derived CDR1 and CDR2 are GEAIGNYY and EKD. The CDR3 sequence: CACDPLFEGGGGYASTAQLFF. As DNA, the CDR3 is TGTGCCTGTGACCCCCTCTTTGAGGGTGGTGGGGGATATGCTTCGACAGCACAACTCTTCTTT.

The gene calls are TRDV2 and TRDJ3; 10 bases line up with TRDD3. The germline V gene has CDR1 GEAIGNYY and CDR2 EKD. This CDR3 region has 21 residues. Trimming took 3 bases from V and 0 from J; bases not matched to a gene: 13. Here the CDR3 DNA reads TGTGCCTGTGACGCGGTTCGGGGGATACGGGATAGCTCCTGGGACACCCGACAGATGTTTTTC. Residues: CACDAVRGIRDSSWDTRQMFF.

This clone appeared a single time. This chain links TRDV2 with TRDJ3, with 9 bases identical to TRDD3. Germline matching of the DNA provided the J gene here, since TCRdb leaves it blank. Germline trimming cut 0 bases from V and 0 bases from J; bases unmatched to any gene: 5. This CDR3 has 19 residues. CDR1 is GEAIGNYY, CDR2 EKD, per germline. The CDR3 coding sequence is TGTGCCTGTGACACCTGGGGATACGAGAGCTCCTGGGACACCCGACAGATGTTTTTC. As protein: CACDTWGYESSWDTRQMFF.

In its sample, this clone was seen a few times. TCRdb assigns this DNA the protein of a much larger clone, which departs from its translation at residue 13; this likely reflects a read error, and the protein shown comes from translating the DNA. This chain links TRDV2 with TRDJ1, with 12 bases that match TRDD3. Trimming cost V 2 bases and J 9 bases; bases outside gene matches: 6. The V gene's germline CDR1 is GEAIGNYY and CDR2 EKD. CDR3 length equals 14 residues. The CDR3 DNA is TGTGCCTGTGACATACTGGGGGATACAGCACAACTCATCTTT. The encoded protein is CACDILGDTAQLIF.

This clone has just a few counts. A much larger clone lies one base from this, so it may be a read error. Additional DNA sequences in this sample encode the identical CDR3. The chain combines TRDV2 with TRDJ3, with 9 bases identical to TRDD3. This CDR3 is built from 18 residues. Germline loops: CDR1 GEAIGNYY, CDR2 EKD. The V segment lost 1 base and the J segment 0 bases; nucleotides outside the gene matches: 3. The CDR3 loop reads CACDTYWGSSWDTRQMFF. The CDR3 DNA is TGTGCCTGTGACACTTACTGGGGGAGCTCCTGGGACACCCGACAGATGTTTTTC.